The 28 T cell receptor beta chains below all came from one sample that was sequenced in a study of cytomegalovirus exposure and HLA in healthy donors. Assay: immunoSEQ multiplex PCR; the TCRdb copy retains only in-frame clones and omits some. The sample shows 43,000 or so clones, roughly nine tenths of them seen only once. Material for sequencing was PBMCs. Receptors were obtained from a man aged 18 to 29 in good health and CMV-seronegative.

This chain joins TRBV5-1 and TRBJ2-3; 11 bases are a match to TRBD2. Per the germline V gene, CDR1 is SGHRS and CDR2 is YFSETQ. V shed 0 bases and J 5 bases; nucleotides not matched to a gene: 2. The CDR3 runs 15 residues. The CDR3 region is CASSLGLAGIDTQYF. The CDR3 bases are TGCGCCAGCAGCTTGGGACTAGCGGGGATAGATACGCAGTATTTT.

This clone has just one count. This chain connects TRBV10-2 to TRBJ2-5, with 14 bases matching TRBD2. V lost 8 bases to trimming and J lost 5 bases; unmatched junction nucleotides: 4. There are 14 residues in the CDR3. The germline CDR1 and CDR2 sequences are WSHSY and SAAADI. CDR3 nucleotides: TGCGCCAGCTCGGGACTAGCGGGAGTGGAGACCCAGTACTTC. Its translation: CASSGLAGVETQYF.

The chain joins TRBV7-9 to TRBJ1-4; a weak D match, TRBD1 (6 bases). Between the trimmed V and J ends, which lost 5 bases and 4 bases, there was a span of 11 bases. CDR3 length equals 14 residues. Looked up from germline, CDR1 is SEHNR and CDR2 is FQNEAQ (reference sequence). The CDR3 DNA sequence: TGTGCCAGCAGCCCTCTACAGGGTAATGAAAAACTGTTTTTT. Amino acid sequence: CASSPLQGNEKLFF.

The V call is TRBV19, the J call TRBJ2-2; 7 nucleotides agree with TRBD2. V lost 7 bases to trimming and J lost 5 bases; unmatched junction nucleotides: 13. Per germline, CDR1 LNHDA and CDR2 SQIVND (reference sequence). The CDR3 sequence is 16 residues long. The CDR3 sequence: CASTPGLPAGTGELFF. DNA of the CDR3: TGTGCCAGTACTCCGGGACTACCTGCGGGAACCGGGGAGCTGTTTTTT. Combining the CDR3 with reference TRBV19 and TRBJ2-2 gives the whole variable domain DGGITQSPKYLFRKEGQNVTLSCEQNLNHDAMYWYRQDPGQGLRLIYYSQIVNDFQKGDIAEGYSVSREKKESFPLTVTSAQKNPTAFYLCASTPGLPAGTGELFFGEGSRLTVL.

The gene calls are TRBV7-2 and TRBJ1-3; D gene uncertain. V was cut by 5 bases and J by 1 base, with 9 bases left in between. Per germline, CDR1 SGHTA and CDR2 FQGNSA. The CDR3 totals 14 residues. The CDR3 DNA is TGTGCCAGCAGCCTAGTGCGGTCTGGAAACACCATATATTTT. Encoded protein: CASSLVRSGNTIYF.

V and J are TRBV5-1 and TRBJ2-4; 7 nucleotides match TRBD1. V trimming: 2 bases; J trimming: 6 bases; junction bases outside the gene matches: 11. The CDR3 totals 16 residues. Germline assignment: CDR1 SGHRS and CDR2 YFSETQ. DNA of the CDR3: TGCGCCAGCAGCTTTCTGCTCCCGGGACAGAGAAACATTCAGTACTTC. Its translation is CASSFLLPGQRNIQYF.

The chain employs TRBV6-1 and TRBJ2-7; TRBD2 is a possible D gene (5 bases). The CDR3 is 15 residues long. CDR1 MNHNS and CDR2 SASEGT come from the germline V gene. Between the trimmed V and J ends, which lost 6 bases and 1 base, there was a span of 16 bases. The CDR3 sequence is CASRSSLDPSYEQYF. The CDR3 coding sequence is TGTGCCAGCAGGTCTAGCCTTGACCCATCCTACGAGCAGTACTTC.

This rearrangement joins TRBV5-5 to TRBJ2-2, with TRBD1 matching over 8 bases. The germline V gene has CDR1 SGHKS and CDR2 YYEKEE (reference sequence). The V and J ends lost 3 bases and 7 bases, in that order; junction bases with no gene match: 8. This CDR3 comprises 15 residues. Here the CDR3 reads CASSSWQGANGELFF. In DNA form, the CDR3 reads TGTGCCAGCAGCTCGTGGCAGGGGGCGAACGGGGAGCTGTTTTTT.

The J gene is TRBJ1-3, the V gene TRBV9; TRBD1 agrees at 7 bases. Per the germline V gene, CDR1 is SGDLS and CDR2 is YYNGEE. Losses at the gene ends were 2 bases for V and 0 bases for J; bases not matched to a gene: 5. The CDR3 loop spans 16 amino acids. The CDR3 nucleotides are TGTGCCAGCAGCGTTACAGGGGCCATCTCTGGAAACACCATATATTTT. Its translation: CASSVTGAISGNTIYF. Filled out from reference TRBV9 and TRBJ1-3, the complete variable domain reads DSGVTQTPKHLITATGQRVTLRCSPRSGDLSVYWYQQSLDQGLQFLIQYYNGEERAKGNILERFSAQQFPDLHSELNLSSLELGDSALYFCASSVTGAISGNTIYFGEGSWLTVV.

CDR3 nucleotides: TGTGCCAGCAGCCATAGCACAGATACGCAGTATTTT. It encodes CASSHSTDTQYF. The chain couples TRBV13 to TRBJ2-3, with D uncertain. V lost 5 bases, J lost 0 bases, and 3 bases lay in between. Germline V gives CDR1 PRHDT, CDR2 FYEKMQ (reference sequence). This CDR3 is built from 12 residues. The whole variable domain, filled in from reference TRBV13 and TRBJ2-3, reads AAGVIQSPRHLIKEKRETATLKCYPIPRHDTVYWYQQGPGQDPQFLISFYEKMQSDKGSIPDRFSAQQFSDYHSELNMSSLELGDSALYFCASSHSTDTQYFGPGTRLTVL.

This chain connects TRBV5-1 to TRBJ2-1; D possibly corresponds to TRBD2 (5 bases). Trimming cost V 3 bases and J 6 bases, with 13 bases left between them. From germline, CDR1 is SGHRS and CDR2 YFSETQ. The CDR3 totals 14 residues. The CDR3 nucleotides are TGCGCCAGCAGCTCACCGGGAAACTTCAATGAGCAGTTCTTC. The encoded protein is CASSSPGNFNEQFF.

This clone was recorded once. V gene TRBV5-6 combines with J gene TRBJ1-2, with unresolved D. The CDR3 has 13 residues. Germline V gene sequence: CDR1 SGHDT, CDR2 YYEEEE. Trimming left V 2 bases short and J 1 base short, with 6 bases between. The CDR3 loop is CASSFIFNYGYTF. Here the CDR3 DNA reads TGTGCCAGCAGCTTCATTTTTAACTATGGCTACACCTTC.

This clone was seen only once. The chain combines TRBV6-6 with TRBJ2-1; TRBD2 aligns across 9 bases. With V trimmed by 8 bases and J by 8 bases, 13 bases remained unmatched. The length of the CDR3 is 15 residues. The germline gives CDR1 MNHNY, CDR2 SVGAGI (reference sequence). This chain's CDR3 is CASRPTSGFADEQFF. DNA for the CDR3: TGTGCCAGCCGACCTACTAGCGGGTTCGCTGATGAGCAGTTCTTC.

The chain joins TRBV9 to TRBJ2-3; TRBD2 matches 10 bases. Germline V gene data show CDR1 as SGDLS and CDR2 as YYNGEE. After removal of 5 bases from V and 9 bases from J, the junction contained 15 bases not matched to a gene. The CDR3 length is 16 residues. In nucleotides, the CDR3 is TGTGCCAGCAGTCCAGCGGGAGGGCCCGTGAAAGGAACGCAGTATTTT. Translating it yields CASSPAGGPVKGTQYF.

The chain recombines TRBV6-6 with TRBJ1-4; D is possibly TRBD1 (5 bases). V was trimmed by 4 bases and J by 1 base, leaving 10 bases between them. This CDR3 contains 15 residues. Germline CDR1 MNHNY, CDR2 SVGAGI (reference sequence). The CDR3 protein is CASSSPGKTNEKLFF. Here the CDR3 DNA reads TGTGCCAGCAGTTCGCCAGGGAAAACTAATGAAAAACTGTTTTTT.

The chain combines TRBV9 with TRBJ2-3; 16 nucleotides agree with TRBD2. The germline V gene encodes CDR1 SGDLS and CDR2 YYNGEE. J was trimmed by 5 bases and V by 3 bases; bases with no gene match: 6. The CDR3 runs 17 residues. The CDR3 sequence: CASSAGTSGGGGDTQYF. The CDR3 coding sequence is TGTGCCAGCAGCGCCGGGACTAGCGGGGGGGGCGGAGATACGCAGTATTTT.

This clone was seen once. The chain links TRBV6-6 to TRBJ2-6; tentative D call: TRBD1 (5 bases). The CDR3 extends over 16 amino acids. Trimming took 5 bases from V and 0 from J, leaving 11 bases between them. The germline gives CDR1 MNHNY, CDR2 SVGAGI (reference sequence). The CDR3 loop reads CASSPDSSSGANVLTF. CDR3 DNA: TGTGCCAGCAGTCCTGACAGTTCCTCTGGGGCCAACGTCCTGACTTTC.

Here the CDR3 reads CASSQVDYVQETQYF. DNA of the CDR3: TGTGCCAGCAGCCAAGTGGACTACGTACAGGAGACCCAGTACTTC. The V and J genes are TRBV4-2 and TRBJ2-5; weak D call: TRBD2 (6 bases). Per germline, CDR1 LGHNA and CDR2 YNFKEQ. There are 15 residues in the CDR3. Trimming cost V 1 base and J 5 bases, with 14 bases left between them.

This clone is a singleton in its sample. This chain uses TRBV10-3 with TRBJ2-2; D is ambiguous. CDR3 length: 15 amino acids. V was trimmed by 0 bases and J by 5 bases, leaving 10 bases between them. Germline CDR1 ENHRY, CDR2 SYGVKD. This CDR3 reads CAISESGLVTGELFF. CDR3 coding DNA: TGTGCCATCAGTGAGTCTGGCCTCGTAACCGGGGAGCTGTTTTTT.

The chain recombines TRBV29-1 with TRBJ1-6; possibly TRBD1 for D (5 bases). CDR1 SQVTM and CDR2 ANQGSEA come from the germline V gene. The length of the CDR3 is 14 residues. Trimming removed 6 bases at V and 7 bases at J, with 16 bases between. Here the CDR3 reads CSVGGEGRNSPLHF. DNA of the CDR3: TGCAGCGTCGGGGGGGAGGGAAGAAATTCACCCCTCCACTTT.

The rearrangement links TRBV6-1 to TRBJ2-7; 10 bases match TRBD2. J was trimmed by 9 bases and V by 10 bases; bases with no gene match: 18. Germline CDR1 is MNHNS and CDR2 is SASEGT. This CDR3 is 15 amino acids long. The DNA for the CDR3 is TGTGCCACCAACGATGGGGAGCTAGCGGGAGATGGGCAGTACTTC. Its protein is CATNDGELAGDGQYF.

This clone was seen only once. V usage is TRBV10-2 and J usage is TRBJ2-1, with 7 bases matching TRBD2. The CDR3 runs 15 residues. Looked up from germline, CDR1 is WSHSY and CDR2 is SAAADI. The V gene end was trimmed by 1 base and the J gene end by 4 bases; junction bases not matched to a gene: 4. CDR3 amino acids: CASSELGGIYNEQFF. CDR3 DNA sequence: TGCGCCAGCAGTGAGTTGGGGGGGATATACAATGAGCAGTTCTTC.

This chain links TRBV19 with TRBJ2-7; 10 nucleotides align to TRBD2. The CDR3 totals 15 residues. Trimming took 5 bases from V and 2 from J; bases not matched to a gene: 6. CDR1 is LNHDA and CDR2 is SQIVND in the germline V gene (reference sequence). This CDR3 is CASSEPGLATYEQYF. The DNA of the CDR3 is TGTGCCAGTAGTGAGCCGGGACTAGCGACCTACGAGCAGTACTTC.

The chain carries TRBV4-1 and TRBJ2-2, with D tentatively TRBD1 (5 bases). V shed 4 bases and J shed 6 bases, with 12 bases lying between them. The CDR3 extends over 14 amino acids. The germline V gene has CDR1 MGHRA and CDR2 YSYEKL. The CDR3 DNA is TGCGCCAGCAGCCCGGTGGGGCGCGCCGGGGAGCTGTTTTTT. Encoded protein: CASSPVGRAGELFF.

This chain joins TRBV7-2 and TRBJ2-7, with 9 bases fitting TRBD1. The CDR3 has 14 amino acids. V trimming: 5 bases; J trimming: 3 bases; junction bases outside the gene matches: 5. The germline CDR1 and CDR2 sequences are SGHTA and FQGNSA. CDR3 sequence (DNA): TGTGCCAGCAGCATTGGGACAGGGAACTACGAGCAGTACTTC. It is translated as CASSIGTGNYEQYF.

The V and J genes are TRBV6-5 and TRBJ1-1, with 8 bases lining up with TRBD1. This CDR3 comprises 15 residues. Trimming cost V 2 bases and J 5 bases; bases outside gene matches: 7. CDR1 and CDR2 (germline): MNHEY, SVGAGI. The CDR3, as DNA: TGTGCCAGCAGTTACCTTCAGGGGGCGGGGACTGAAGCTTTCTTT. Translation gives CASSYLQGAGTEAFF.

The chain combines TRBV7-9 with TRBJ2-5; TRBD2 agrees at 8 bases. Per germline, CDR1 SEHNR and CDR2 FQNEAQ (reference sequence). The trim removed 1 base at V and 5 bases at J, leaving 6 bases unmatched. The CDR3 is 15 residues long. CDR3 loop: CASSLGGAGGETQYF. The CDR3 region has the DNA TGTGCCAGCAGCTTAGGGGGCGCGGGGGGTGAGACCCAGTACTTC.

CDR3 residues: CASSPDGSSYEQYF. Here the CDR3 DNA reads TGCGCCAGCAGCCCCGATGGGAGTTCCTACGAGCAGTACTTC. V is TRBV5-1 and J is TRBJ2-7, with D maybe TRBD2 (5 bases). The CDR3 is 14 residues long. The V gene lost 4 bases and the J gene lost 1 base, with 12 bases spanning the gap. Germline assignment: CDR1 SGHRS and CDR2 YFSETQ.